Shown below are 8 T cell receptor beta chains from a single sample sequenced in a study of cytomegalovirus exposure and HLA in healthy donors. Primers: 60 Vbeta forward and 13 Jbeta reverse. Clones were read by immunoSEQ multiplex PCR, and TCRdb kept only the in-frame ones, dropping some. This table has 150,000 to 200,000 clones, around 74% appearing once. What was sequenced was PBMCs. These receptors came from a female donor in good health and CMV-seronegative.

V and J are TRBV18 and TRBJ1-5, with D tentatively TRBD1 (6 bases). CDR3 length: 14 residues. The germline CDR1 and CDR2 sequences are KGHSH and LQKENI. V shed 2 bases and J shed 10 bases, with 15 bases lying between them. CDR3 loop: CASSPGGRDGPQHF. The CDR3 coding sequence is TGTGCCAGCTCACCAGGGGGCAGGGATGGTCCCCAGCATTTT.

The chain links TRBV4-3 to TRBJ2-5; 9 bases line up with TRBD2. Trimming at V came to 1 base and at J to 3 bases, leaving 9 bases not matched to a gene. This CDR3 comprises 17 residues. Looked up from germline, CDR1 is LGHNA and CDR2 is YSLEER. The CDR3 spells CASSQVGPSGVKETQYF. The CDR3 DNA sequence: TGCGCCAGCAGCCAAGTTGGGCCTAGCGGGGTTAAAGAGACCCAGTACTTC.

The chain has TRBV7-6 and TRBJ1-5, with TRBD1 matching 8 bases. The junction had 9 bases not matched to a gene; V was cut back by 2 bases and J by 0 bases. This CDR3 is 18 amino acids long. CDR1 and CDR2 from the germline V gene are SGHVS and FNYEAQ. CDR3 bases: TGTGCCAGCAGCTTAAGGAGTATGACAGGGGATAGCAATCAGCCCCAGCATTTT. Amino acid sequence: CASSLRSMTGDSNQPQHF.

CDR3 DNA sequence: TGTGCCAGCAGCATTAGCGGAAACAATGAGCAGTTCTTC. Its translation: CASSISGNNEQFF. The chain recombines TRBV7-3 with TRBJ2-1; D might be TRBD2 (6 bases). V shed 5 bases and J shed 5 bases, with 10 bases lying between them. The CDR3 is 13 amino acids. Germline values: CDR1 SGHTA, CDR2 FQGTGA.

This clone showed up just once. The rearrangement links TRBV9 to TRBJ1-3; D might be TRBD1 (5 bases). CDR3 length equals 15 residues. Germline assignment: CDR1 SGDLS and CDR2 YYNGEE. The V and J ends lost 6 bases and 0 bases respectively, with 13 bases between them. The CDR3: CASNKEDTSGNTIYF. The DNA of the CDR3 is TGTGCCAGCAACAAAGAGGACACCTCTGGAAACACCATATATTTT. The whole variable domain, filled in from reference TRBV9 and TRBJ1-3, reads DSGVTQTPKHLITATGQRVTLRCSPRSGDLSVYWYQQSLDQGLQFLIQYYNGEERAKGNILERFSAQQFPDLHSELNLSSLELGDSALYFCASNKEDTSGNTIYFGEGSWLTVV.

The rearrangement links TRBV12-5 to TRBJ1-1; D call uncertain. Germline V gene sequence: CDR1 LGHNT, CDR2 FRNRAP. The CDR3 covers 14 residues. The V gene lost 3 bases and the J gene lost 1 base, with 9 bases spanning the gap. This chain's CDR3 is CASGFHNRNTEAFF. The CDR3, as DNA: TGTGCTAGTGGTTTCCATAACAGGAACACTGAAGCTTTCTTT.

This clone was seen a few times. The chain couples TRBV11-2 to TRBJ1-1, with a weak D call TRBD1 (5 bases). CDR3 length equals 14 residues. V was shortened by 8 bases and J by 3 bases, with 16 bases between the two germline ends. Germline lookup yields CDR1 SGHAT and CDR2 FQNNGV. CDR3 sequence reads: CASGGVRGDTEAFF. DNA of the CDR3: TGTGCCAGCGGAGGGGTCCGGGGGGACACTGAAGCTTTCTTT.

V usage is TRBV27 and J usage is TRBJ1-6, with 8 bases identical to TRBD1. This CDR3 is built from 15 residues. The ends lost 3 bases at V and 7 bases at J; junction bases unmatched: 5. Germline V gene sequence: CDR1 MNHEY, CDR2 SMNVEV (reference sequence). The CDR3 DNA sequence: TGTGCCAGCAGTTTTCAGGGGGCTGCAAATTCACCCCTCCACTTT. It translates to CASSFQGAANSPLHF.